The 18 T cell receptor beta chains reported below all come from one sample, sequenced in a study of OX40 agonist ivuxolimab in advanced cancers. Clones were read by immunoSEQ multiplex PCR, and TCRdb kept only the in-frame ones, dropping some. This sample yields under 40,000 clones, of which 65% to 80% are seen a single time; approximately 9.8% belongs to the top ten. The sample consisted of CD4+ or CD8+ T cells sorted from blood, taken in a trial of the OX40 agonist ivuxolimab. The source of these receptors is an adult with an advanced solid tumor such as melanoma, head and neck, liver or kidney cancer.

This clone is a singleton in its sample. The identical CDR3 is also encoded by other nucleotide sequences in the sample. This chain uses TRBV9 with TRBJ2-5; D call uncertain. Trimming shortened V by 2 bases and J by 5 bases, and 10 bases separated the two germline ends. This CDR3 comprises 13 residues. CDR1 and CDR2 from the germline V gene are SGDLS and YYNGEE. CDR3 loop: CASSVEGIETQYF. DNA for the CDR3: TGTGCCAGCAGCGTGGAAGGTATCGAGACCCAGTACTTC.

The chain carries TRBV28 and TRBJ1-5; D is possibly TRBD1 (5 bases). CDR3 length: 14 residues. Germline V gene lookup returns CDR1 MDHEN and CDR2 SYDVKM. V lost 1 base and J lost 6, with 10 bases in between. In nucleotides, the CDR3 is TGTGCCAGCAGTTTATCAGGGAACGGTCAGCCCCAGCATTTT. It is translated as CASSLSGNGQPQHF.

This chain joins TRBV6-6 and TRBJ2-1; D remains ambiguous. The CDR3 totals 15 residues. Trimming removed 0 bases at V and 8 bases at J, with 14 bases between. From germline, CDR1 is MNHNY and CDR2 SVGAGI (reference sequence). Here the CDR3 reads CASSYSTLGSDEQFF. CDR3 coding DNA: TGTGCCAGCAGTTACTCAACCTTGGGGTCGGATGAGCAGTTCTTC.

The chain carries TRBV28 and TRBJ2-2, with D uncertain. Trimming removed 7 bases at V and 2 bases at J, with 11 bases between. Germline V CDR1 and CDR2: MDHEN, SYDVKM. This CDR3 is built from 14 residues. CDR3 protein: CASNGFPNTGELFF. In DNA, the CDR3 is TGTGCCAGCAACGGCTTCCCTAACACCGGGGAGCTGTTTTTT.

This clone was seen a handful of times. V and J are TRBV28 and TRBJ2-5, with TRBD1 matching over 8 bases. The CDR3 is 16 amino acids. The trim removed 4 bases at V and 5 bases at J, leaving 12 bases unmatched. Germline V gives CDR1 MDHEN, CDR2 SYDVKM. This chain's CDR3 is CASSSRTGTFVETQYF. The CDR3 coding sequence is TGTGCCAGCAGTTCCAGGACAGGGACCTTTGTGGAGACCCAGTACTTC.

This clone has just a few counts. This chain connects TRBV7-6 to TRBJ1-5; no reliable D call. V lost 5 bases and J 0 bases, leaving 11 bases between the germline ends. Germline lookup yields CDR1 SGHVS and CDR2 FNYEAQ. This CDR3 is 15 amino acids long. CDR3 sequence (DNA): TGTGCCAGCAGCGCCGACGAGGGTAGCAATCAGCCCCAGCATTTT. Residues: CASSADEGSNQPQHF.

The chain links TRBV6-1 to TRBJ1-1; 9 bases are a match to TRBD1. V gave up 2 bases and J gave up 11 bases; unmatched junction bases: 9. CDR3 length: 14 amino acids. Germline V gene lookup returns CDR1 MNHNS and CDR2 SASEGT. The CDR3, as DNA: TGTGCCAGCAGTGAATTCCAGGGACAGGGTGGCGCTTTCTTT. Translation: CASSEFQGQGGAFF.

This clone was seen once. The chain has TRBV10-1 and TRBJ2-7, with 7 bases matching TRBD1. This CDR3 spans 15 amino acids. Losses at the gene ends were 5 bases for V and 3 bases for J; bases not matched to a gene: 10. CDR1 and CDR2 (germline): WNHNN, SYGVQD (reference sequence). CDR3 residues: CASSLQGTPVYEQYF. As DNA, the CDR3 is TGCGCCAGCAGTCTACAGGGGACACCCGTCTACGAGCAGTACTTC.

This clone showed up just a few times. This chain uses TRBV6-5 with TRBJ1-1; D unresolved. Germline CDR1 reads MNHEY; CDR2 reads SVGAGI. This CDR3 is 13 amino acids long. The germline V and J ends were trimmed by 2 bases and 1 base, with 5 bases remaining between them. CDR3 DNA sequence: TGTGCCAGCAGTTACGATGAGAACACTGAAGCTTTCTTT. Residues: CASSYDENTEAFF.

The CDR3 reads CASSQGGLAGQETQYF. The CDR3 DNA follows: TGTGCCAGCAGCCAAGGCGGGCTAGCGGGCCAAGAGACCCAGTACTTC. The chain employs TRBV14 and TRBJ2-5, with 8 positions matching TRBD2. The CDR3 sequence is 16 residues long. Germline values: CDR1 SGHDN, CDR2 FVKESK. The trim removed 1 base at V and 1 base at J, leaving 5 bases unmatched.

The gene calls are TRBV7-9 and TRBJ2-3; 8 bases map to TRBD2. The CDR3 sequence is 16 residues long. Trimming cost V 5 bases and J 1 base; bases outside gene matches: 8. CDR1 SEHNR and CDR2 FQNEAQ come from the germline V gene (reference sequence). Written as DNA, the CDR3 is TGTGCCAGCAGCGAATCCCTAGCGGGCCGCACAGATACGCAGTATTTT. Amino acids: CASSESLAGRTDTQYF. Drawing the rest from reference TRBV7-9 and TRBJ2-3, the complete variable domain is DTGVSQNPRHKITKRGQNVTFRCDPISEHNRLYWYRQTLGQGPEFLTYFQNEAQLEKSRLLSDRFSAERPKGSFSTLEIQRTEQGDSAMYLCASSESLAGRTDTQYFGPGTRLTVL.

The chain employs TRBV29-1 and TRBJ2-5, with D tentatively TRBD1 (6 bases). V was clipped by 3 bases and J by 5 bases, with 16 bases between them. Germline V gene sequence: CDR1 SQVTM, CDR2 ANQGSEA. The CDR3 has 14 amino acids. The CDR3 reads CSVERGLSRETQYF. Written as DNA, the CDR3 is TGCAGCGTTGAGAGGGGGTTGTCTAGGGAGACCCAGTACTTC.

This chain connects TRBV11-2 to TRBJ1-2, with 7 bases that match TRBD1. J was trimmed by 8 bases and V by 1 base; bases with no gene match: 4. The CDR3 runs 13 residues. CDR1 is SGHAT and CDR2 is FQNNGV in the germline V gene. This CDR3 is CASSLGQGRGYTF. The CDR3, as DNA: TGTGCCAGCAGCTTAGGACAGGGACGGGGCTACACCTTC.

Judged by abundance, this clone is medium-sized (0.01 to 0.1%). The rearrangement uses TRBV19 and TRBJ1-5; D may be TRBD1 (5 bases). The CDR3 covers 19 residues. CDR1 is LNHDA and CDR2 is SQIVND in the germline V gene (reference sequence). Trimming shortened V by 1 base and J by 2 bases, and 21 bases separated the two germline ends. The CDR3 bases are TGTGCCAGTAGTATAGGTACAGGTCTGAGGAATATACGCAATCAGCCCCAGCATTTT. It encodes CASSIGTGLRNIRNQPQHF.

V usage is TRBV2 and J usage is TRBJ2-3; a weak D match, TRBD1 (6 bases). The ends were cut back, 2 bases at V and 0 bases at J, with 15 bases in the middle. Germline V lookup: CDR1 SNHLY, CDR2 FYNNEI. This CDR3 comprises 17 residues. The DNA of the CDR3 is TGTGCCAGCAGTGAAAGGGGGTCTCGGTTCAGCACAGATACGCAGTATTTT. Translation gives CASSERGSRFSTDTQYF.

The V gene is TRBV28, the J gene TRBJ1-6, with TRBD1 matching over 7 bases. J was trimmed by 8 bases and V by 10 bases; bases with no gene match: 8. The CDR3 is made up of 13 amino acids. Germline V gene lookup returns CDR1 MDHEN and CDR2 SYDVKM. Written as DNA, the CDR3 is TGTGCCATCTCGGATACAGGGGATTCACCCCTCCACTTT. This sequence encodes CAISDTGDSPLHF.

Only one count was recorded for this clone. The chain recombines TRBV7-9 with TRBJ1-3; D may be TRBD1 (6 bases). V lost 2 bases to trimming and J lost 4 bases, with 15 bases between them. From germline, CDR1 is SEHNR and CDR2 FQNEAQ (reference sequence). The CDR3 runs to 16 residues. The CDR3 reads CASSLNREVTGNTIYF. The CDR3 nucleotides are TGTGCCAGCAGCTTAAACAGGGAAGTCACGGGAAACACCATATATTTT.

The genes are TRBV7-7 and TRBJ2-5; no clear D. The V and J ends lost 11 bases and 1 base respectively, with 14 bases between them. The CDR3 totals 13 residues. The germline CDR1 and CDR2 sequences are SSHAT and FNYEAQ (reference sequence). The CDR3 DNA reads as TGTGCCCTTGGTGGTGCCCCCCAAGAGACCCAGTACTTC. It is translated as CALGGAPQETQYF.